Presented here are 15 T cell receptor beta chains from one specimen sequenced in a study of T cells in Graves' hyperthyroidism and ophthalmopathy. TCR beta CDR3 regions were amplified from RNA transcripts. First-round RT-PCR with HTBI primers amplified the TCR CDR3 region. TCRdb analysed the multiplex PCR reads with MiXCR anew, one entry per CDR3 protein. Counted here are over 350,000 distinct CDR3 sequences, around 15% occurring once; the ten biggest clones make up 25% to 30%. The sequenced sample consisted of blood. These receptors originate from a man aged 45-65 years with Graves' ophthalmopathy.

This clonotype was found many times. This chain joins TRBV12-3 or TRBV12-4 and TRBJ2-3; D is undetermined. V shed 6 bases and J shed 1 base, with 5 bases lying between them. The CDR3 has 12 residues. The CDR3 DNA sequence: TGTGCCAGCAGCCGACGCACAGATACGCAGTATTTT. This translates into CASSRRTDTQYF.

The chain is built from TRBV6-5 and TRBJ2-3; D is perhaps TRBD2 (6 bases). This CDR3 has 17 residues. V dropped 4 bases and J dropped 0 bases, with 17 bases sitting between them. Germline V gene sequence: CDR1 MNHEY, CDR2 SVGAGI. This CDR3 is CASSSSGWEESTDTQYF. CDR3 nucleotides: TGTGCCAGCAGTTCCTCTGGGTGGGAGGAAAGCACAGATACGCAGTATTTT.

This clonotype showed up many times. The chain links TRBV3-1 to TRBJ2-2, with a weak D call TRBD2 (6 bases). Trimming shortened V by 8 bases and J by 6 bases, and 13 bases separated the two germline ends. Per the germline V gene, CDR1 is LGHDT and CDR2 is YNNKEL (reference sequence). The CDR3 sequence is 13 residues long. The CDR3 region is CASHSTGAGELFF. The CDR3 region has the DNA TGTGCCAGCCATTCCACGGGGGCCGGGGAGCTGTTTTTT.

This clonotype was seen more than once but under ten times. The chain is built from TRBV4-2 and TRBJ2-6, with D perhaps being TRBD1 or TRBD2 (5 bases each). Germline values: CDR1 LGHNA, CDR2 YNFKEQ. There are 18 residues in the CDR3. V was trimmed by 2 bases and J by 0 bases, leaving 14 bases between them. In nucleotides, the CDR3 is TGTGCCAGCAGCCAACAATCCGGGACCCGCTCTGGGGCCAACGTCCTGACTTTC. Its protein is CASSQQSGTRSGANVLTF.

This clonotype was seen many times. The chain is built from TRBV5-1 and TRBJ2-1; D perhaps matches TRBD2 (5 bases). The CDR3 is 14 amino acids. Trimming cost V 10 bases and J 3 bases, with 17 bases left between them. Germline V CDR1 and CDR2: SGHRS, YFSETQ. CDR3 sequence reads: CASSPGSNYNEQFF. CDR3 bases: TGCGCCTCTAGCCCGGGATCGAACTACAATGAGCAGTTCTTC.

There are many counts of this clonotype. The CDR3 sequence: CASSLTSGRASGELFF. Here the CDR3 DNA reads TGTGCCAGCAGCCTCACTAGCGGGAGGGCCTCCGGGGAGCTGTTTTTT. J is TRBJ2-2 and V is TRBV3-1; 13 bases fit TRBD2. The CDR3 is 16 amino acids. The V segment lost 4 bases and the J segment 6 bases; nucleotides outside the gene matches: 5. Germline V gives CDR1 LGHDT, CDR2 YNNKEL (reference sequence). The whole variable domain, filled in from reference TRBV3-1 and TRBJ2-2, reads DTAVSQTPKYLVTQMGNDKSIKCEQNLGHDTMYWYKQDSKKFLKIMFSYNNKELIINETVPNRFSPKSPDKAHLNLHINSLELGDSAVYFCASSLTSGRASGELFFGEGSRLTVL.

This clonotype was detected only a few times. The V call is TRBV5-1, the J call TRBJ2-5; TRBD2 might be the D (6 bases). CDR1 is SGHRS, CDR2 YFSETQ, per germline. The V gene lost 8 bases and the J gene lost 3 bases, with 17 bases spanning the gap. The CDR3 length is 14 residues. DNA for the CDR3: TGCGCCAGTGGGCCGGGACTTATCAAAGAGACCCAGTACTTC. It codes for CASGPGLIKETQYF.

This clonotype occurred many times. In DNA, the CDR3 is TGCAGCGTTGTAGGACAGGGGGCTTACGAGCAGTACTTC. As protein: CSVVGQGAYEQYF. J is TRBJ2-7 and V is TRBV29-1, with 11 bases aligning to TRBD1. CDR1 is SQVTM and CDR2 is ANQGSEA in the germline V gene. With V trimmed by 4 bases and J by 4 bases, 3 bases remained unmatched. The CDR3 is made up of 13 amino acids.

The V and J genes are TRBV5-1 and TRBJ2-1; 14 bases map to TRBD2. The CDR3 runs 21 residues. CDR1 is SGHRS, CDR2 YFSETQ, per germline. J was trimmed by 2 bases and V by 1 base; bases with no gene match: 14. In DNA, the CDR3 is TGCGCCAGCAGCTTGAAAATCTCCGGGACTAGCGGGAGTTCGACCTACAATGAGCAGTTCTTC. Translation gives CASSLKISGTSGSSTYNEQFF.

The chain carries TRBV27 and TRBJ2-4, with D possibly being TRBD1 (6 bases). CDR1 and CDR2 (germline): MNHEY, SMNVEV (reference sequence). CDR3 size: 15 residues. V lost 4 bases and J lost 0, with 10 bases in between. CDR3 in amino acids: CASSSTGLAKNIQYF. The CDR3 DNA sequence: TGTGCCAGCAGTTCTACAGGGCTAGCCAAAAACATTCAGTACTTC.

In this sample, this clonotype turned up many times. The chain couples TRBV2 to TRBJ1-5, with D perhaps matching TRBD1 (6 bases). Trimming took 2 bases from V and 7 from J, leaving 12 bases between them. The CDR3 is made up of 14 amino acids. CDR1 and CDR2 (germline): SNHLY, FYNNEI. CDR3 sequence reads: CASSEQQGGQPQHF. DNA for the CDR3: TGTGCCAGCAGTGAACAACAGGGAGGCCAGCCCCAGCATTTT.

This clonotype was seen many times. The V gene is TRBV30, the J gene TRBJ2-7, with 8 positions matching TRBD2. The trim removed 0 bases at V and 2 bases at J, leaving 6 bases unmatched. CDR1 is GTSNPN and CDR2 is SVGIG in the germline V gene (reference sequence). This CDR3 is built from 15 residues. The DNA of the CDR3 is TGTGCCTGGAGTGTACTGGCGGGAGGTACCTACGAGCAGTACTTC. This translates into CAWSVLAGGTYEQYF. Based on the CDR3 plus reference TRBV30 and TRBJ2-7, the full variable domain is SQTIHQWPATLVQPVGSPLSLECTVEGTSNPNLYWYRQAAGRGLQLLFYSVGIGQISSEVPQNLSASRPQDRQFILSSKKLLLSDSGFYLCAWSVLAGGTYEQYFGPGTRLTVT.

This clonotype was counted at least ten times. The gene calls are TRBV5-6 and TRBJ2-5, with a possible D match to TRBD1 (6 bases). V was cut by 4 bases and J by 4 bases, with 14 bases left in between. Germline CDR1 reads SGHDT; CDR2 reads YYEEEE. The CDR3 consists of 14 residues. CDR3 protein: CASSTPGAGETQYF. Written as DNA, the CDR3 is TGTGCCAGCAGCACCCCAGGGGCAGGAGAGACCCAGTACTTC.

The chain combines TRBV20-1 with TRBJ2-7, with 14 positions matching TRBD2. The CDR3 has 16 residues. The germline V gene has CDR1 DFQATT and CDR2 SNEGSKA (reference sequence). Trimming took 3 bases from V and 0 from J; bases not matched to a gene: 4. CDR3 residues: CSASGTSGGSSYEQYF. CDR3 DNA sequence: TGCAGTGCTAGCGGGACTAGCGGGGGCAGCTCCTACGAGCAGTACTTC.

The CDR3 reads CASSFERTGSQYF. DNA of the CDR3: TGTGCCAGCAGCTTTGAACGGACGGGCTCCCAGTATTTT. This rearrangement joins TRBV11-2 to TRBJ2-3, with D unclear. This CDR3 has 13 residues. In germline, CDR1 is SGHAT, CDR2 FQNNGV. Trimming removed 3 bases from V and 12 bases from J, with 16 bases in between.